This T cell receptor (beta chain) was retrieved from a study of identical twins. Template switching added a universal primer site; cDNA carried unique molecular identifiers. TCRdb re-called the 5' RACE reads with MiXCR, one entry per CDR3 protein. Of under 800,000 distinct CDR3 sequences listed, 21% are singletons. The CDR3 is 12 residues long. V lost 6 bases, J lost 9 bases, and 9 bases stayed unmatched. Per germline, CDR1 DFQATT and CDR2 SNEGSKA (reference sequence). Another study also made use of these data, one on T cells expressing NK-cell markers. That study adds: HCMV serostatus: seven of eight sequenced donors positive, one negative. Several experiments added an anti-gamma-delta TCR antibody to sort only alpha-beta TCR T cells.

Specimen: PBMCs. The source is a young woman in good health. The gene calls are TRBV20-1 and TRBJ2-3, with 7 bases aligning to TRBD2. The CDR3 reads CSATKVGGTQYF. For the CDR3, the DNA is TGCAGTGCCACTAAGGTCGGGGGGACGCAGTATTTT.